Presented here are 8 T cell receptor beta chains from one specimen sequenced in a study of blood T cell repertoires in COVID-19. Here immunoSEQ multiplex PCR was the method, and the copy in TCRdb shows in-frame clones only, minus some. Seen here are a few hundred thousand clones, approximately 81% observed once, and the top ten hold around a sixth. The sample was PBMCs or T cells enriched from blood (not recorded which). The receptors here all came from a man in his forties or fifties who had recovered from COVID-19.

This chain's CDR3 is CASGLAGGEQFF. The DNA for the CDR3 is TGTGCCAGCGGACTAGCGGGTGGGGAGCAGTTCTTC. The chain uses TRBV19 and TRBJ2-1, with 11 bases identical to TRBD2. CDR1 LNHDA and CDR2 SQIVND come from the germline V gene (reference sequence). The CDR3 totals 12 residues. J lost 10 bases, V lost 9 bases, and 5 bases had no gene match.

The chain joins TRBV6-5 to TRBJ2-5, with 12 bases lining up with TRBD2. CDR1 and CDR2 from the germline V gene are MNHEY and SVGAGI. The CDR3 is 15 amino acids. The ends lost 10 bases at V and 4 bases at J; junction bases unmatched: 10. The CDR3: CATTGLAGGTETQYF. DNA for the CDR3: TGTGCCACCACGGGTCTAGCGGGAGGGACAGAGACCCAGTACTTC.

The gene calls are TRBV6-1 and TRBJ2-1; TRBD2 matches 11 bases. V lost 4 bases, J lost 7 bases, and 12 bases stayed unmatched. The CDR3 has 17 amino acids. Germline V gene data show CDR1 as MNHNS and CDR2 as SASEGT. CDR3 coding DNA: TGTGCCAGCAGTGCCGTATGGGGGATAGCGGGAGGGAATGAGCAGTTCTTC. Its translation: CASSAVWGIAGGNEQFF.

The chain is built from TRBV6-2 or TRBV6-3 and TRBJ2-1; 12 bases line up with TRBD2. The CDR3 covers 17 residues. The V gene end was trimmed by 5 bases and the J gene end by 3 bases; junction bases not matched to a gene: 8. Looked up from germline, CDR1 is MNHEY and CDR2 is SVGEGT. CDR3 sequence: CASSQRLAGVSYNEQFF. The CDR3 region has the DNA TGTGCCAGCAGTCAAAGACTAGCGGGAGTGAGCTACAATGAGCAGTTCTTC.

The chain has TRBV25-1 and TRBJ2-1; TRBD2 matches at 7 bases. The J segment lost 8 bases and the V segment lost 3 bases, leaving 7 bases of the junction unmatched. CDR3 length: 14 residues. Per the germline V gene, CDR1 is MGHDK and CDR2 is SYGVNS. Here the CDR3 reads CASSEAGEIDEQFF. For the CDR3, the DNA is TGTGCCAGCAGTGAGGCGGGAGAGATCGATGAGCAGTTCTTC.

The chain has TRBV13 and TRBJ2-3, with D possibly matching TRBD1 (6 bases). Trimming shortened V by 5 bases and J by 5 bases, and 8 bases separated the two germline ends. The CDR3 is 12 amino acids. Germline V gene data show CDR1 as PRHDT and CDR2 as FYEKMQ (reference sequence). In DNA form, the CDR3 reads TGTGCCAGCAGCAAACAGGGAGATACGCAGTATTTT. Protein: CASSKQGDTQYF.

V is TRBV11-2 and J is TRBJ2-1, with 13 bases that match TRBD2. Germline V CDR1 and CDR2: SGHAT, FQNNGV. The CDR3 runs to 20 residues. Germline trimming cut 0 bases from V and 0 bases from J; bases unmatched to any gene: 8. The CDR3 sequence is CASSLDGGLAGPRSYNEQFF. The CDR3 coding sequence is TGTGCCAGCAGCTTAGACGGGGGACTAGCGGGACCCCGCTCCTACAATGAGCAGTTCTTC.

This chain joins TRBV7-8 and TRBJ1-5, with D possibly matching TRBD1 (6 bases). The CDR3 runs to 16 residues. The V and J ends lost 5 bases and 0 bases respectively, with 14 bases between them. Germline loops: CDR1 SGHVS, CDR2 FQNEAQ. The chain's CDR3 is CASSPFQGYSNQPQHF. For the CDR3, the DNA is TGTGCCAGCAGCCCGTTCCAGGGGTATAGCAATCAGCCCCAGCATTTT.